This T cell receptor beta chain emerged from a study of cytomegalovirus exposure and HLA in healthy donors (dated 2017 in TCRdb). Study-wide context: According to an earlier analysis of several hundred of the donors, 150 million to 200 million T cells yielded 95 million to 140 million unique TCR beta sequences and about 280 Gb of sequence data. Alongside the repertoire data, information on donor age, sex, ethnicity and CMV serostatus was compiled. HLA typing covered class I and class II loci at four-digit resolution. The genetic ancestry cluster associated with self-reported Caucasian donors included about four fifths of the 350 to 500 genotyped donors. The aim of the study was to test whether cataloging public T cell receptors could identify signatures of past pathogen exposure. A later analysis re-examined previously published TCR beta repertoires from over 500 donors and added high-resolution HLA genotyping to investigate patterns of TCR occurrence. High-throughput TCR immunosequencing, statistical association of individual TCRs with disease status, and machine learning were combined to predict cytomegalovirus infection status. A few DR-DQ haplotypes were handled as single units for association and clustering because linkage in the cohort was strong. Using immunosequencing, the study profiled T cell repertoires from 500 to 800 subjects and related those repertoires to cytomegalovirus serostatus. Along with the roughly 670-subject first cohort, a separate validation cohort of some 130 different subjects was used. Typing coverage differed by locus: A, B, C, DRB1 and DQB1 were typed in about 629-640 donors, DQA1 in 522, DPA1 in 600 to 610, and DPB1 in roughly 470. The later analysis used no new phenotypic data to find candidate immune exposures, relying instead on TCR beta sequences and their occurrence across donors. Among some 410 genotyped donors of the cohort, an average of approximately 240,000 unique TCR beta nucleotide sequences were sequenced per donor, approximately 20% of them non-productive. An early release that covered 500 to 800 HLA-typed donors contained approximately 300 gigabases of sequencing data and tens of millions of unique TCR sequences. All discovery cohort repertoires had been generated on a single sequencing platform. A later genetic analysis took genome-wide SNP genotypes for about 55% of the 666 donors and used that subset as a discovery cohort. An earlier analysis of some 500 of the donors applied high-throughput TCR beta sequencing to assess whether each TCR beta V gene segment acted as functional or pseudogenic.

The cohort comprised 670 or so healthy bone marrow donors. At the time of sampling, every cohort member was nominally healthy, though immune exposures that went unrecorded were likely present. The donor tested CMV seropositive and was one of the 289 seropositive cohort members. Each donor provided a peripheral blood sample, and peripheral blood mononuclear cells were used for TCR beta sequencing. Genomic DNA was extracted from the blood cell samples with the Qiagen DNeasy Blood Extraction Kit. Taken from the germline V gene, the CDR1 and CDR2 loops are LGHNA and YSLEER. Trimming removed 5 bases from V and 2 bases from J; the gene matches leave 7 bases unexplained. From cysteine to phenylalanine, the CDR3 is 16 amino acids long. Only the CDR3 region is kept as DNA, spanning 48 bases read in frame from base 1. Turning to this clone: Its antigen has not been determined.

Library preparation employed the immunoSEQ multiplex PCR assay. A mixture of 60 forward primers for TCR Vbeta segments and 13 reverse primers for TCR Jbeta segments was used in the multiplex PCR. Amplification of the CDR3 region of rearranged TCR beta genes was performed with a multiplex PCR assay on genomic DNA. Amplified TCR beta libraries were sequenced as 87-base-pair reads on the Illumina HiSeq System. For the original study's pipeline: A later analysis counted some 74 million unique TCR beta chains across the approximately 700 repertoires, and approximately 11 million of these chains were shared by at least two donors. Raw reads were error-corrected and collapsed into unique sequences by a nearest-neighbor algorithm in which closely related sequences were merged to remove PCR and sequencing errors. To assign V, D and J gene segments, CDR3 sequences were aligned to IMGT reference sequences. For a sequence to be retained, a match of at least six nucleotides was required to both a V gene segment and a J gene segment. Rearrangements were called productive when the CDR3 lacked stop codons and stayed in frame with V and J; all others were non-productive. Following IMGT convention, CDR3 was defined as the stretch from the second conserved V-encoded cysteine to the conserved J-encoded phenylalanine. In an earlier analysis of 550 to 650 of the donors, sequences lacking an unambiguous match to a single V gene segment were excluded. In an earlier analysis of more than 500 of the donors, a V segment was called functional when productive rearrangements were above 56.7%, and segregating when the standard deviation between donors exceeded 5%. A statistical classification framework was developed to diagnose cytomegalovirus status using the catalog of TCR beta chain sequences. In a later analysis, V and J genes were assigned by comparing TCR nucleotide sequences against IMGT/GENE-DB human TR gene sequences. Using the TCRdist pipeline, a later analysis assigned CDR3 sequences along with most-parsimonious VDJ recombination scenarios. A later analysis defined each TCR beta chain by its CDR3 amino acid sequence plus V-gene family, and excluded reads lacking a unique V-gene family. In a later analysis, 500 to 650 highly shared, low-generation-probability nucleotide sequences were removed to address suspected cross-contamination and a sequencing artifact. In a later analysis, a clonal expansion index for each public chain was calculated from normalized within-repertoire ranks of inferred template counts. Generation probabilities in a later analysis came from a VDJ recombination model fitted to out-of-frame rearrangements, and those results were checked against IGoR. In a later analysis, hypergeometric tests were used to score TCR-TCR, TCR-HLA and TCR-CMV co-occurrence, with a repertoire-size bias correction applied to TCR pairs. False discovery rates were estimated in a later analysis by permuting HLA or CMV assignments 20 times. In a later analysis, co-occurring TCRs were grouped using DBSCAN, and TCRdist sequence similarity was added for clustering within HLA-allele-positive subsets. For co-occurrence clustering, repertoires with fewer than 30,000 or more than 120,000 public chains were excluded, along with 4 to 6 repertoires with anomalous nucleotide sharing. TCRdb took this table from immuneACCESS and kept in-frame rearrangements with V and J called. Such tables lack part of the clones; where checked against another copy, unresolved V genes explain under half of the gap, and the rest is unexplained. V and J calls and clone size follow that table, whereas D and trimming were derived from the DNA. The table of this sample itemizes 50,000 or so clones. The ten largest clones take up under 10% of the sample.

What the work shows at the level of the full study, not this receptor alone: Linkage disequilibrium might explain the correlated functional status among segregating V segments, but an unknown experimental factor could not be excluded. In the study, around 150 TCR beta chains were listed as associated with cytomegalovirus. Because the 87-base-pair reads could not distinguish some IMGT-functional V segments, including TRBV6-2 and TRBV6-3, those segments were excluded. Because HLA typing was unavailable for some donors at each locus, only the typed subset was used in association tests. While some public TCRs were present in many individuals, most TCR sequences turned up only very rarely across donors. V-gene and J-gene trimming of TCR beta chains was associated with a missense DCLRE1C variant in a later genetic analysis, and the association was replicated in an independent cohort. The presence/absence analyses assumed that sequencing depth was roughly uniform across donors, and that assumption may not be true. The only immune exposure information available for the cohort was CMV serostatus. The authors suggested that the approach could potentially be generalized to other disease states and immunological phenotypes. According to a later analysis, parvovirus B19, influenza, CMV and Epstein-Barr virus appeared linked to several top co-occurrence clusters. Compared with equally common non-associated chains, HLA-associated TCR beta chains in a later analysis were more clonally expanded and had lower generation probabilities. Most CMV-associated TCR beta chains appeared to be HLA-restricted in a later analysis, and the HLA associations seemed to be driven largely by CMV exposure. Assigning TCR associations to individual alleles was difficult when HLA alleles, especially DR and DQ, strongly co-occurred. In a later analysis, TCR association rates were found to vary across HLA loci, with the most associated TCRs seen for DRB1 alleles and the fewest for HLA-C alleles. A further reported finding was that TCR beta sequences accurately predicted the HLA-A and HLA-B alleles for most subjects in the first cohort. In this cohort, only TCR beta chains were sequenced, and detectable features were limited by the absence of alpha or paired-chain data. Cytomegalovirus status was reported to be diagnosed by the classifier with high specificity and sensitivity in both the original and validation cohorts. In vitro tests confirmed that a few of the cytomegalovirus-associated TCR beta chains recognize cytomegalovirus antigens. A later analysis associated 16,951 TCR beta sequences with specific HLA alleles at a false discovery rate of 0.05. Because counts were too low, fewer than 20 rarely observed V segments, including chromosome 9 orphons, were excluded from the earlier analysis of fewer than 650 of the donors. A cluster of highly shared sequence variants was judged likely to represent a technical artifact of the sequencing pipeline. A later genetic analysis reported fewer N-insertions in productive TCRs among donors in an Asian-associated ancestry cluster than the approximately 670-donor mean. In an earlier analysis of over 550 of the donors, most TCR beta V segments were observed in productive rearrangements about 87% or about 30% of the time, broadly matching IMGT annotations.

The sequence came from a man aged 50 to 60 in good health and CMV-seropositive. This chain is built from TRBV4-3 and TRBJ2-1; the junction holds 9 bases that match TRBD2. The sequenced material came from PBMCs. This receptor carries the CDR3 CASSKGGTSPYNEQFF. The sequence in DNA is TGCGCCAGCAGCAAGGGGGGGACTAGCCCCTACAATGAGCAGTTCTTC.